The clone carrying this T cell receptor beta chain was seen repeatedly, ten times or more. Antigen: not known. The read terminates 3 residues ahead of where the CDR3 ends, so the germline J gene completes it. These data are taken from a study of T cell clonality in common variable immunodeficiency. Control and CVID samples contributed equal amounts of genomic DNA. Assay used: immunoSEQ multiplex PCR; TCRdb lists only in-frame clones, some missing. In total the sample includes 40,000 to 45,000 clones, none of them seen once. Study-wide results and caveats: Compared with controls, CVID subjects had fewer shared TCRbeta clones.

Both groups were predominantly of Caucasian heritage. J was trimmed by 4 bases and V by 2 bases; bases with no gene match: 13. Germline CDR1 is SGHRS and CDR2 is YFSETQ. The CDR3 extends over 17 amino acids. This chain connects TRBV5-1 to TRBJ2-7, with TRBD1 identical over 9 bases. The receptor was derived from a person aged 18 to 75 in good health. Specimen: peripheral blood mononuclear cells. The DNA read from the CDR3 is TGCGCCAGCAGCTTAAGGATGGGACAGGGTAAAACGTACGAG. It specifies CASSLRMGQGKTYE. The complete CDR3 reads CASSLRMGQGKTYEQYF.